The clone carrying this T cell receptor beta chain was recorded at least ten times. Its antigen remains unknown. The data were obtained in a study of early T cells in non-severe SARS-CoV-2 infection. Notes on the study in general: Lookups in VDJdb leaned toward anti-spike CD8 responses and missed private and CD4 specificities.

Unique molecular identifiers were affixed to single, distinct cDNA molecules. TCRdb analysed the 5' RACE reads with MiXCR anew, one entry per CDR3 protein. Here the sample spans 85,000 to 95,000 distinct CDR3 sequences, roughly 15% being singletons. V lost 5 bases, J lost 2 bases, and 7 bases lay in between. The CDR3 is 12 amino acids. This clonotype was sampled from an adult who was a healthcare worker with PCR-confirmed SARS-CoV-2 infection or an uninfected control (not recorded which). The material sequenced was whole blood, taken at baseline. V gene TRBV12-3 or TRBV12-4 combines with J gene TRBJ2-7; the D is unclear. This chain's CDR3 is CASSHQPYEQYF. The CDR3 DNA is TGTGCCAGCAGTCATCAGCCCTACGAGCAGTACTTC.